The clone carrying this T cell receptor (beta chain) occurred a few times. The antigen remains undetermined. The sample is drawn from a study of beta chain features in type 1 diabetes. Study-level points and caveats: Researchers caution that PCR might favor shorter templates, equally among patients and controls.

J lost 5 bases, V lost 3 bases, and 6 bases had no gene match. Germline CDR1 SEHNR, CDR2 FQNEAQ (reference sequence). There are 14 residues in the CDR3. Purity of each sorted population was above 98%. Every bit of the isolated RNA underwent reverse transcription, so sequencing read expressed TCRB transcripts. The assay was immunoSEQ multiplex PCR, and TCRdb's table has in-frame clones only and misses some. Here the sample spans roughly 330,000 clones, more than 9.5% being singletons. Sample: naive CD4+ T cells from blood. This chain joins TRBV7-9 and TRBJ2-5; 7 bases agree with TRBD2. This sequence originates from a woman in her thirties in good health. The CDR3 nucleotides read TGTGCCAGCAGCTTGGGGATCGGGGGGGAGACCCAGTACTTC. The encoded protein is CASSLGIGGETQYF.